Listed below are T cell receptor beta chains from one sample, sequenced in a study of cytomegalovirus exposure and HLA in healthy donors. Sequencing used immunoSEQ multiplex PCR; TCRdb keeps in-frame clones, though not all of them. Of about 190,000 clones listed, approximately 84% were seen once; the top ten hold 2.8%. Source material: PBMCs. Receptor source: a woman aged 18-29 years in good health and CMV-seropositive. CDR3s include the opening cysteine and the closing phenylalanine or tryptophan. The order of the fields is V gene, J gene, CDR3 length, clone size, D gene, CDR3 DNA, CDR3 protein. D genes are given only for firm matches. Clone size is given for some rows only: seen once, a few or many times, or a class if the clone is expanded.

TRBV6-6	TRBJ1-6	13	NA	NA	TGTGCCAGCAGTTTATCCGCCGAGTCACCCCTCCACTTT	CASSLSAESPLHF
TRBV12-2	TRBJ1-5	17	NA	NA	TGTGCAAGTCGAGCCGGGACAGGGGGCGCGTGCAATCAGCCCCAGCATTTT	CASRAGTGGACNQPQHF
TRBV5-1	TRBJ2-7	15	once	TRBD2	TGCGCCAGCAGCTCTTCGCGGGGGATCTCCTACGAGCAGTACTTC	CASSSSRGISYEQYF
TRBV5-1	TRBJ1-2	15	NA	NA	TGCGCCAGCAGCTGGTACAGGCTACCAAACTATGGCTACACCTTC	CASSWYRLPNYGYTF
TRBV6-4	TRBJ2-3	15	many	TRBD2	TGTGCCAGCAGTGAAAGCGGGGGGGCCACAGATACGCAGTATTTT	CASSESGGATDTQYF
TRBV7-9	TRBJ2-7	15	few	TRBD2	TGTGCCAGCAGCCCAAGACTAGCGGGGTCCTACGAGCAGTACTTC	CASSPRLAGSYEQYF
TRBV2	TRBJ2-5	14	NA	TRBD2	TGTGCCAGCCCCGGCGGGGGGGTCCCGGAGACCCAGTACTTC	CASPGGGVPETQYF
TRBV4-1	TRBJ2-5	13	NA	TRBD2	TGCGCCAGCAGCAGTGGACTAGTCTCTATCCAGTACTTC	CASSSGLVSIQYF
TRBV7-8	TRBJ1-2	17	NA	NA	TGTGCCAGCAGCTTAGAGGGCAGTGTGGGGGGTCTGTGGGGCTACACCTTC	CASSLEGSVGGLWGYTF
TRBV19	TRBJ1-1	14	NA	NA	TGTGCCAGTACCACCGGGGGGGGGATCACTGAAGCTTTCTTT	CASTTGGGITEAFF
TRBV5-7	TRBJ2-1	15	once	TRBD1	TGTGCCAGCAGCAGCCGGGACAGGGATTACAATGAGCAGTTCTTC	CASSSRDRDYNEQFF
TRBV19	TRBJ1-1	12	NA	NA	TGTGCCAGTATCGGGATGAACACTGAAGCTTTCTTT	CASIGMNTEAFF
TRBV7-2	TRBJ2-7	15	NA	TRBD1	TGTGCCAGCAGCTTAGGGGACAGGGTTACCTACGAGCAGTACTTC	CASSLGDRVTYEQYF
TRBV2	TRBJ1-5	13	few	NA	TGTGCCAGCAGTGACAGGCTCAATCAGCCCCAGCATTTT	CASSDRLNQPQHF
TRBV6-1	TRBJ1-1	14	NA	NA	TGTGCCAGCAGTGAACGGACAAGGGCCCCTGGGGCTTTCTTT	CASSERTRAPGAFF
TRBV6-1	TRBJ2-5	18	NA	TRBD2	TGTGCCAGCAGTGCCGGATCGGGACTAGCCCTCTACCAAGAGACCCAGTACTTC	CASSAGSGLALYQETQYF
TRBV9	TRBJ1-4	12	NA	NA	TGTGCCAGCAGCCGGTATAATGAAAAACTGTTTTTT	CASSRYNEKLFF
TRBV27	TRBJ2-2	15	NA	NA	TGTGCCAGTAAAAACAGGGAGTCGCACACCGGGGAGCTGTTTTTT	CASKNRESHTGELFF
TRBV7-9	TRBJ1-2	13	NA	TRBD1	TGTGCCAGCAACGACAGGGAATCCTATGGCTACACCTTC	CASNDRESYGYTF
TRBV10-3	TRBJ1-2	14	NA	NA	TGTGCCATCAGTGACTCTGACGGCCTCGGGGGCTACACCTTC	CAISDSDGLGGYTF
TRBV6-5	TRBJ2-7	15	NA	NA	TGTGCCAGCAGTCCACCGACTAGAGAGTCCTACGAGCAGTACTTC	CASSPPTRESYEQYF
TRBV6-6	TRBJ2-1	13	NA	TRBD1	TGTGCCAGCAGCCCAGGGGGTTCCAATGAGCAGTTCTTC	CASSPGGSNEQFF
TRBV7-8	TRBJ2-1	17	NA	NA	TGTGCCAGCAGCCAGGGGTGGCGGGGGAGAGGAGACAATGAGCAGTTCTTC	CASSQGWRGRGDNEQFF
TRBV5-4	TRBJ1-5	14	NA	TRBD1	TGTGCCAGCAGCCTACAGGGGAGCAATCAGCCCCAGCATTTT	CASSLQGSNQPQHF
TRBV6-5	TRBJ2-7	14	NA	NA	TGTGCCAGCAGTCCCCGAAAACAGGAATACGAGCAGTACTTC	CASSPRKQEYEQYF
TRBV6-5	TRBJ1-1	14	few	NA	TGTGCCAGCAGTTACCGTTCAGGGTGGACTGAAGCTTTCTTT	CASSYRSGWTEAFF
TRBV18	TRBJ2-1	16	NA	TRBD2	TGTGCCAGCTCCTTCACTAGCGGGGGGAGAGGGGATGAGCAGTTCTTC	CASSFTSGGRGDEQFF
TRBV29-1	TRBJ1-1	11	NA	NA	TGCAGCGTCGAGGGCAGGACCGAAGCTTTCTTT	CSVEGRTEAFF
TRBV6-4	TRBJ2-3	17	NA	NA	TGTGCCAGCAGCGCTCAAGACTGGGGCGATAACACAGATACGCAGTATTTT	CASSAQDWGDNTDTQYF
TRBV6-6	TRBJ1-2	13	NA	TRBD1	TGTGCCAGCAGCCCCGGGACAGGGTTAGGCTACACCTTC	CASSPGTGLGYTF
TRBV6-6	TRBJ2-1	15	NA	NA	TGTGCCAGCAGAGAGACTGGGGCTAGAGGTAATGAGCAGTTCTTC	CASRETGARGNEQFF
TRBV19	TRBJ1-2	16	NA	TRBD1	TGTGCCAGTAGTTTAACCGGGACAGGGCGTATCGATGGCTACACCTTC	CASSLTGTGRIDGYTF
TRBV7-2	TRBJ1-1	14	NA	NA	TGTGCCAGCAGCTTGGGCAGGTCAAACACTGAAGCTTTCTTT	CASSLGRSNTEAFF
TRBV19	TRBJ2-7	16	NA	TRBD2	TGTGCCAGTACCCCCCCCTCCTGGCGGGGGGTTGGCGAGCAGTACTTC	CASTPPSWRGVGEQYF
TRBV19	TRBJ2-5	14	NA	TRBD1	TGTGCCAGTAGTATCATGACAGGGGGAGAGACCCAGTACTTC	CASSIMTGGETQYF
TRBV7-8	TRBJ1-3	16	NA	NA	TGTGCCAGCAGCCTTCGGGTATCCAGTGGGGGAAACACCATATATTTT	CASSLRVSSGGNTIYF
TRBV7-2	TRBJ2-7	12	NA	NA	TGTGCCAGCAGCTATACAAGCTACGAGCAGTACTTC	CASSYTSYEQYF
TRBV5-1	TRBJ2-3	14	NA	NA	TGCGCCAGCAGGAAGACTGTGAGCACAGATACGCAGTATTTT	CASRKTVSTDTQYF
TRBV4-1	TRBJ1-1	15	NA	TRBD1	TGCGCCAGCAGCCATCCGGGACAGAGGAACACTGAAGCTTTCTTT	CASSHPGQRNTEAFF
TRBV2	TRBJ1-2	12	NA	TRBD1	TGTGCCAGCAGGGACAGGGAGCATGGCTACACCTTC	CASRDREHGYTF
TRBV2	TRBJ1-5	15	NA	NA	TGTGCCAGCACCCTCGACCCAGCGAGAAATCAGCCCCAGCATTTT	CASTLDPARNQPQHF
TRBV5-6	TRBJ1-1	13	NA	NA	TGTGCCAGCAGCTTGTTTCAGAACACTGAAGCTTTCTTT	CASSLFQNTEAFF
TRBV9	TRBJ2-2	12	NA	NA	TGTGCCAGCAGCCCCTACACCGGGGAGCTGTTTTTT	CASSPYTGELFF
TRBV6-5	TRBJ2-1	13	NA	TRBD2	TGTGCCAGCCAATTACGGGGGAGGGGTGAGCAGTTCTTC	CASQLRGRGEQFF
TRBV7-2	TRBJ2-7	16	NA	NA	TGTGCCAGCAGCTTAGCGGTTTCTGAGCTATTGAATGGGCAGTACTTC	CASSLAVSELLNGQYF
TRBV27	TRBJ2-6	15	NA	NA	TGTGCCAGCAGTTTTTCGGGCTCTGGGGCCAACGTCCTGACTTTC	CASSFSGSGANVLTF
TRBV6-4	TRBJ1-6	15	NA	TRBD1	TGTGCCAGCAGTCAGGCCGGGACAGGGAACTCACCCCTCCACTTT	CASSQAGTGNSPLHF
TRBV6-1	TRBJ2-7	15	NA	TRBD2	TGTGCCAGCAGTGAACTAGCGGGGGATATCTACGAGCAGTACTTC	CASSELAGDIYEQYF
TRBV19	TRBJ1-1	13	NA	NA	TGTGCCAGTAGTATACGGGAGAACACTGAAGCTTTCTTT	CASSIRENTEAFF
TRBV18	TRBJ1-1	16	NA	TRBD1	TGTGCCAGCTCACCCAATTTACAGGGGGTGAACACTGAAGCTTTCTTT	CASSPNLQGVNTEAFF
TRBV6-5	TRBJ1-1	13	NA	NA	TGTGCCAGCAGTTATTGGCAGGGGACTGAAGCTTTCTTT	CASSYWQGTEAFF
TRBV6-5	TRBJ2-1	15	NA	NA	TGTGCCAGCAGCGACCCCCTACGAGGCCACAATGAGCAGTTCTTC	CASSDPLRGHNEQFF
TRBV7-9	TRBJ2-2	15	NA	NA	TGTGCCAGCAGCTTAAAGGCAGGGAACACCGGGGAGCTGTTTTTT	CASSLKAGNTGELFF